This entry concerns a single T cell receptor beta chain. Antigen specificity is unknown. Clones were read by immunoSEQ multiplex PCR, and TCRdb kept only the in-frame ones, dropping some. The sample includes around 2.5 million clones, 90% to 95% of them seen just once. This entry comes from a study of shared clonotypes between healthy human individuals. Study conclusions and caveats: Clonotypes shared by all four sorted-subset donors had higher generation probabilities than non-shared clonotypes. Across a handful of donors, naive CD4 shared approximately 4.5%, naive CD8 3% to 3.5%, memory CD4 more than 2%, memory CD8 more than 0.35%.

The germline V gene encodes CDR1 SGHRS and CDR2 YFSETQ. This CDR3 spans 14 amino acids. V lost 4 bases to trimming and J lost 7 bases, with 17 bases between them. The sequencing sample was made of naive CD4+ T cells from PBMCs. Subset of the sample: CD45RA+ positively selected. The chain couples TRBV5-1 to TRBJ1-2; D possibly corresponds to TRBD1 (5 bases). The source of this sequence is a man between 18 and 35 years old in good health. Some clones in this sample may be carry-over from other donors' samples. The CDR3 bases are TGCGCCAGCAGCATGGACACGGGGGACGGTGGCTACACCTTC. Protein sequence: CASSMDTGDGGYTF.